These T cell receptor beta chains were read from a single sample in a study of regulatory T cells in long-lasting Graves disease. One entry per CDR3 protein, called by TCRdb with MiXCR from the multiplex PCR reads. Among 650,000 to 850,000 distinct CDR3 sequences listed, 25% to 35% were seen once. The starting material was peripheral blood mononuclear cells (PBMCs), obtained when the disease was refractory, from a patient treated with antithyroid drugs. The receptors originated from a female donor with Graves disease. CDR3s include the opening cysteine and the closing phenylalanine or tryptophan. The D gene is left open where the match is weak. Expanded clones are given a class, and other clones once, few, many or no size at all.

CDR3 length: 17; V gene: TRBV19; J gene: TRBJ1-5; clone size: few; D gene: TRBD1; CDR3 DNA: TGTGCCAGTAGTATGTGGACAGGGCGAGGGAGCAATCAGCCCCAGCATTTT; CDR3 protein: CASSMWTGRGSNQPQHF
CDR3 length: 16; V gene: TRBV2; J gene: TRBJ1-1; clone size: .; D gene: TRBD1; CDR3 DNA: TGTGCCAGCAGAGCCTACGTACTCACAGGGGACACTGAAGCTTTCTTT; CDR3 protein: CASRAYVLTGDTEAFF
CDR3 length: 14; V gene: TRBV2; J gene: TRBJ2-7; clone size: many; D gene: TRBD2; CDR3 DNA: TGTGCCAGCAGTCCCGGGACTAGCGCCTACGAGCAGTACTTC; CDR3 protein: CASSPGTSAYEQYF
CDR3 length: 18; V gene: TRBV12-3/TRBV12-4; J gene: TRBJ2-7; clone size: .; D gene: TRBD2; CDR3 DNA: TGTGCCAGCAGTGGGAGCGGGAGGGCCAGGATGTCACTCTACGAGCAGTACTTC; CDR3 protein: CASSGSGRARMSLYEQYF
CDR3 length: 13; V gene: TRBV20-1; J gene: TRBJ1-5; clone size: .; D gene: .; CDR3 DNA: TGCAGTGCTGTCACAGCGCTCAATCAGCCCCAGCATTTT; CDR3 protein: CSAVTALNQPQHF
CDR3 length: 13; V gene: TRBV20-1; J gene: TRBJ2-7; clone size: .; D gene: .; CDR3 DNA: TGCAGTGTTAGAGATCGCACGAGGTACGAGCAGTACTTC; CDR3 protein: CSVRDRTRYEQYF
CDR3 length: 16; V gene: TRBV5-1; J gene: TRBJ1-1; clone size: few; D gene: .; CDR3 DNA: TGCGCCAGCAGCCCGGAGAGGGGTGGGCTGAACACTGAAGCTTTCTTT; CDR3 protein: CASSPERGGLNTEAFF
CDR3 length: 13; V gene: TRBV6-2/TRBV6-3; J gene: TRBJ1-1; clone size: many; D gene: .; CDR3 DNA: TGTGCCAGCAGTTACGCGGGTCTCCCTGAAGCTTTCTTT; CDR3 protein: CASSYAGLPEAFF
CDR3 length: 14; V gene: TRBV29-1; J gene: TRBJ1-1; clone size: .; D gene: .; CDR3 DNA: TGCAGCGTTGTGGGGGTGCTTCGGGGGACTGAAGCTTTCTTT; CDR3 protein: CSVVGVLRGTEAFF
CDR3 length: 14; V gene: TRBV6-9; J gene: TRBJ2-7; clone size: .; D gene: .; CDR3 DNA: TGTGCCAGCAGTTACTACCAAGGCAGCTACGAGCAGTACTTC; CDR3 protein: CASSYYQGSYEQYF
CDR3 length: 12; V gene: TRBV28; J gene: TRBJ2-7; clone size: many; D gene: .; CDR3 DNA: TGTGCCAGCAGTCCCCCGGTCTACGAGCAGTACTTC; CDR3 protein: CASSPPVYEQYF
CDR3 length: 15; V gene: TRBV27; J gene: TRBJ1-2; clone size: .; D gene: TRBD1; CDR3 DNA: TGTGCCAGCAGTTTAGGTGCGGGACAGATCTATGGCTACACCTTC; CDR3 protein: CASSLGAGQIYGYTF